The 19 T cell receptor beta chains reported below all come from one sample, sequenced in a study of shared clonotypes between healthy human individuals. The protocol was immunoSEQ multiplex PCR, while the TCRdb copy is restricted to in-frame clones and leaves out a portion. The sample carries about 520,000 clones, 95% to 97% recorded once. What was sequenced was naive CD4+ T cells sorted from blood. As to subset: CD45RA+ positively selected. These receptors were taken from a woman younger than 45 in good health.

The gene calls are TRBV19 and TRBJ1-2; no reliable D call. There are 15 residues in the CDR3. Trimming took 7 bases from V and 0 from J, leaving 15 bases between them. The germline CDR1 and CDR2 sequences are LNHDA and SQIVND (reference sequence). CDR3 DNA: TGTGCCAGTAACCCCGGGAGGCTGGCTAACTATGGCTACACCTTC. It encodes CASNPGRLANYGYTF. Drawing the rest from reference TRBV19 and TRBJ1-2, the complete variable domain is DGGITQSPKYLFRKEGQNVTLSCEQNLNHDAMYWYRQDPGQGLRLIYYSQIVNDFQKGDIAEGYSVSREKKESFPLTVTSAQKNPTAFYLCASNPGRLANYGYTFGSGTRLTVV.

The genes are TRBV19 and TRBJ2-2, with 7 bases identical to TRBD1. The germline gives CDR1 LNHDA, CDR2 SQIVND (reference sequence). Trimming cost V 3 bases and J 0 bases; bases outside gene matches: 4. This CDR3 has 16 residues. The CDR3 loop reads CASSIRQGANTGELFF. CDR3 nucleotide sequence: TGTGCCAGTAGTATCCGACAGGGCGCGAACACCGGGGAGCTGTTTTTT.

The V and J genes are TRBV5-5 and TRBJ1-1, with D unresolved. Germline loops: CDR1 SGHKS, CDR2 YYEKEE (reference sequence). The germline V and J ends were trimmed by 0 bases and 4 bases, with 13 bases remaining between them. The CDR3 is 15 residues long. CDR3 residues: CASSLGFRGSTEAFF. The CDR3 DNA reads TGTGCCAGCAGCTTGGGTTTTCGAGGGTCCACTGAAGCTTTCTTT.

This clone has a single count. The genes are TRBV15 and TRBJ2-1; D might be TRBD2 (5 bases). V lost 5 bases and J lost 4, with 18 bases in between. CDR1 is LNHNV and CDR2 is YYDKDF in the germline V gene (reference sequence). The CDR3 spans 16 residues. This chain's CDR3 is CATSGEASGLYNEQFF. CDR3 DNA sequence: TGTGCCACCAGCGGCGAGGCGAGCGGACTTTACAATGAGCAGTTCTTC.

The chain uses TRBV7-6 and TRBJ2-5; 14 bases fit TRBD2. This CDR3 is built from 16 residues. Germline V lookup: CDR1 SGHVS, CDR2 FNYEAQ. J was trimmed by 5 bases and V by 6 bases; bases with no gene match: 8. CDR3 in DNA: TGTGCCAGCAGATTCGGGACTAGCGGGAGTTACGAGACCCAGTACTTC. It is translated as CASRFGTSGSYETQYF. Using reference TRBV7-6 and TRBJ2-5 for the parts outside the CDR3, the full variable domain is GAGVSQSPRYKVTKRGQDVALRCDPISGHVSLYWYRQALGQGPEFLTYFNYEAQQDKSGLPNDRFSAERPEGSISTLTIQRTEQRDSAMYRCASRFGTSGSYETQYFGPGTRLLVL.

The chain joins TRBV7-9 to TRBJ2-7; TRBD2 aligns across 9 bases. The V segment lost 3 bases and the J segment 7 bases; nucleotides outside the gene matches: 7. Germline V gene sequence: CDR1 SEHNR, CDR2 FQNEAQ (reference sequence). This CDR3 spans 14 amino acids. The CDR3 region is CASSFSGRTGEQYF. The CDR3 DNA is TGTGCCAGCAGCTTTAGCGGGAGAACGGGGGAGCAGTACTTC.

The rearrangement uses TRBV20-1 and TRBJ1-5, with D uncertain. The CDR3 has 11 amino acids. The germline gives CDR1 DFQATT, CDR2 SNEGSKA (reference sequence). Between the trimmed V and J ends, which lost 1 base and 4 bases, there was a span of 2 bases. The CDR3 is CSARVNQPQHF. The CDR3 DNA is TGCAGTGCTAGAGTTAATCAGCCCCAGCATTTT.

This chain uses TRBV5-1 with TRBJ1-1, with no clear D. The length of the CDR3 is 16 residues. Germline V gene data show CDR1 as SGHRS and CDR2 as YFSETQ. The V end lost 4 bases, the J end lost 5 bases, and 21 bases lay between the germline ends. The DNA for the CDR3 is TGCGCCAGCAGCCCCTGGCGGTACAAACGGGCAACTGAAGCTTTCTTT. Protein sequence: CASSPWRYKRATEAFF. The entire variable domain, with the rest obtained from reference TRBV5-1 and TRBJ1-1, is as follows: KAGVTQTPRYLIKTRGQQVTLSCSPISGHRSVSWYQQTPGQGLQFLFEYFSETQRNKGNFPGRFSGRQFSNSRSEMNVSTLELGDSALYLCASSPWRYKRATEAFFGQGTRLTVV.

Here the CDR3 DNA reads TGCGCCAGCAGCCGAACACTGAAAGAGACCCAGTACTTC. Protein sequence: CASSRTLKETQYF. The V gene is TRBV5-1, the J gene TRBJ2-5; D is undetermined. The CDR3 length is 13 residues. Germline assignment: CDR1 SGHRS and CDR2 YFSETQ. The germline V and J ends were trimmed by 4 bases and 3 bases, with 10 bases remaining between them.

The chain links TRBV19 to TRBJ2-3; D uncertain. Germline V gene data show CDR1 as LNHDA and CDR2 as SQIVND (reference sequence). The CDR3 extends over 14 amino acids. V lost 5 bases to trimming and J lost 2 bases, with 11 bases between them. The CDR3 sequence is CASSSGRHTDTQYF. In DNA, the CDR3 is TGTGCCAGTAGTTCTGGACGGCACACAGATACGCAGTATTTT.

The chain couples TRBV19 to TRBJ2-5; D might be TRBD2 (6 bases). The germline V gene has CDR1 LNHDA and CDR2 SQIVND (reference sequence). V was clipped by 0 bases and J by 2 bases, with 22 bases between them. CDR3 length equals 19 residues. The CDR3 spells CASSIDLGLGVEGQETQYF. The CDR3 nucleotides read TGTGCCAGTAGTATAGATCTAGGGCTCGGGGTGGAGGGGCAAGAGACCCAGTACTTC.

This clone appeared a single time. The chain recombines TRBV4-1 with TRBJ1-2, with D possibly being TRBD1 (6 bases). The CDR3 is 14 residues long. Germline-derived CDR1 and CDR2 are MGHRA and YSYEKL. V was clipped by 3 bases and J by 5 bases, with 13 bases between them. CDR3 region: CASSQLTGRYGYTF. In nucleotides, the CDR3 is TGCGCCAGCAGCCAGCTAACAGGGAGATATGGCTACACCTTC.

The chain couples TRBV28 to TRBJ1-6; D gene unclear. The CDR3 loop spans 14 amino acids. Trimming cost V 4 bases and J 7 bases, with 11 bases left between them. CDR1 and CDR2 (germline): MDHEN, SYDVKM. As DNA, the CDR3 is TGTGCCAGCAGTTGGGAACAGAAGAATTCACCCCTCCACTTT. This codes for CASSWEQKNSPLHF.

V is TRBV5-1 and J is TRBJ2-2; D is ambiguous. CDR1 is SGHRS, CDR2 YFSETQ, per germline. This CDR3 region has 11 residues. V lost 2 bases and J 7 bases, leaving 3 bases between the germline ends. CDR3 region: CASSLDGELFF. The DNA for the CDR3 is TGCGCCAGCAGCTTAGACGGGGAGCTGTTTTTT.

This rearrangement joins TRBV18 to TRBJ1-5; the match to TRBD1 covers 8 bases. This CDR3 is 15 amino acids long. With 4 bases clipped from V and 5 bases from J, the junction kept 7 bases outside the gene matches. CDR1 is KGHSH, CDR2 LQKENI, per germline. CDR3 coding DNA: TGTGCCAGCTCACATACAGACAGGGGTGATCAGCCCCAGCATTTT. Protein: CASSHTDRGDQPQHF.

This clone was detected a few times. This sequence joins TRBV5-1 and TRBJ1-1; D is uncertain. The CDR3 loop spans 13 amino acids. Germline V gene lookup returns CDR1 SGHRS and CDR2 YFSETQ. The V gene lost 2 bases and the J gene lost 5 bases, with 10 bases spanning the gap. The CDR3 DNA sequence: TGCGCCAGCAGCTTAGGTGGGGAGACTGAAGCTTTCTTT. Its protein is CASSLGGETEAFF.

CDR3: CASRGDSGDTEAFF. DNA for the CDR3: TGTGCCAGCAGGGGCGACTCAGGGGACACTGAAGCTTTCTTT. The chain links TRBV2 to TRBJ1-1, with a weak D call TRBD1 (6 bases). Germline CDR1 is SNHLY and CDR2 is FYNNEI. V lost 6 bases to trimming and J lost 3 bases, with 14 bases between them. CDR3 length: 14 amino acids. The full variable domain, its missing parts supplied by reference TRBV2 and TRBJ1-1, is EPEVTQTPSHQVTQMGQEVILRCVPISNHLYFYWYRQILGQKVEFLVSFYNNEISEKSEIFDDQFSVERPDGSNFTLKIRSTKLEDSAMYFCASRGDSGDTEAFFGQGTRLTVV.

This clone was recorded only once. The genes are TRBV19 and TRBJ2-3; D might be TRBD1 or TRBD2, each matching 5 bases. CDR3 length equals 14 residues. CDR1 is LNHDA, CDR2 SQIVND, per germline (reference sequence). V dropped 5 bases and J dropped 4 bases, with 13 bases sitting between them. For the CDR3, the DNA is TGTGCCAGTAGTTCAGGGAGTGCGGCAGATACGCAGTATTTT. Translation gives CASSSGSAADTQYF.

The chain links TRBV30 to TRBJ2-3; possible D gene TRBD2, 7 bases. V was cut by 3 bases and J by 0 bases, with 13 bases left in between. Germline V CDR1 and CDR2: GTSNPN, SVGIG (reference sequence). The CDR3 is 15 amino acids. The CDR3 DNA is TGTGCCTGGAGACGCGGGGGCTCTAGCACAGATACGCAGTATTTT. Amino acid sequence: CAWRRGGSSTDTQYF.